These 7 T cell receptor beta chains originate from one sample sequenced in a study of sequential checkpoint blockade in melanoma. As to treatment: randomized to nivolumab then ipilimumab (arm A) or the reverse (arm B). Data came from immunoSEQ multiplex PCR; TCRdb stores just in-frame clones and leaves some out. The sample has some 11,000 clones; around four fifths are singletons. Specimen: CD8+ T cells sorted from blood (inferred from file names), collected from a patient given nivolumab and ipilimumab in sequence. The source of these receptors is a human donor with melanoma.

V usage is TRBV28 and J usage is TRBJ2-1; TRBD2 agrees at 14 bases. The J segment lost 8 bases and the V segment lost 5 bases, leaving 5 bases of the junction unmatched. This CDR3 region has 15 residues. CDR1 MDHEN and CDR2 SYDVKM come from the germline V gene. For the CDR3, the DNA is TGTGCCAGCAGTGCCGGACTAGCGGGAGGAGATGAGCAGTTCTTC. This gives the protein CASSAGLAGGDEQFF.

CDR3 sequence: CASSSGGPYSNQPQHF. The CDR3 DNA sequence: TGTGCCAGTAGTTCGGGGGGACCTTATAGCAATCAGCCCCAGCATTTT. The rearrangement links TRBV19 to TRBJ1-5, with a weak D call TRBD1 (5 bases). Germline V gene data show CDR1 as LNHDA and CDR2 as SQIVND (reference sequence). Between the trimmed V and J ends, which lost 5 bases and 0 bases, there was a span of 14 bases. The CDR3 length is 16 residues.

This clone was recorded a few times. The chain employs TRBV19 and TRBJ1-2; 9 bases line up with TRBD1. Germline values: CDR1 LNHDA, CDR2 SQIVND (reference sequence). J lost 6 bases, V lost 3 bases, and 2 bases had no gene match. This CDR3 comprises 13 residues. In DNA, the CDR3 is TGTGCCAGTAGTATCCGGGACAGGGATGGCTACACCTTC. Translated: CASSIRDRDGYTF. Complete variable domain (other parts from reference TRBV19 and TRBJ1-2): DGGITQSPKYLFRKEGQNVTLSCEQNLNHDAMYWYRQDPGQGLRLIYYSQIVNDFQKGDIAEGYSVSREKKESFPLTVTSAQKNPTAFYLCASSIRDRDGYTFGSGTRLTVV.

The V call is TRBV11-2, the J call TRBJ2-3, with D tentatively TRBD1 (5 bases). V lost 1 base to trimming and J lost 2 bases, with 13 bases between them. Germline values: CDR1 SGHAT, CDR2 FQNNGV. The CDR3 contains 16 residues. The CDR3 is CASSLAWGRSTDTQYF. CDR3 coding DNA: TGTGCCAGCAGCTTAGCGTGGGGCAGATCCACAGATACGCAGTATTTT.

V is TRBV27 and J is TRBJ2-7, with D perhaps TRBD1 (6 bases). CDR1 is MNHEY, CDR2 SMNVEV, per germline (reference sequence). V was cut by 0 bases and J by 2 bases, with 11 bases left in between. CDR3 length equals 15 residues. DNA of the CDR3: TGTGCCAGCAGTTTATCGTCAGGGGTTGCCTACGAGCAGTACTTC. Translation: CASSLSSGVAYEQYF.

The chain employs TRBV19 and TRBJ2-1; TRBD1 matches at 9 bases. V shed 10 bases and J 7 bases; nucleotides not matched to a gene: 5. In germline, CDR1 is LNHDA, CDR2 SQIVND (reference sequence). The CDR3 extends over 12 amino acids. CDR3 DNA: TGTGCCACCAAACAGGGGGCGAATGAGCAGTTCTTC. Its protein is CATKQGANEQFF.

This sequence joins TRBV4-1 and TRBJ1-2; 8 nucleotides line up with TRBD1. Per the germline V gene, CDR1 is MGHRA and CDR2 is YSYEKL. This CDR3 spans 14 amino acids. J was trimmed by 7 bases and V by 4 bases; bases with no gene match: 8. As DNA, the CDR3 is TGCGCCAGCAGCCCCGACAGGGGAACGGGTGGCTACACCTTC. Its protein is CASSPDRGTGGYTF.